The 11 T cell receptor beta chains given below trace back to one sample, sequenced in a study of blood T cell repertoires in COVID-19 (TCRdb year 2020). Libraries came from the immunoSEQ multiplex PCR assay. Drawn from immuneACCESS, this table holds only the in-frame rearrangements with V and J called that TCRdb kept. Clones are partly lost; checked studies trace under half to an unresolved V gene and leave the rest unexplained. The sample has approximately 170,000 clones on record, approximately 90% of them singletons. The ten largest clonotypes hold approximately 5% of the sample. Sequencing was performed on peripheral blood. All receptors derive from a man aged 18 to 29 with COVID-19, enrolled during active disease.

The chain carries TRBV5-1 and TRBJ2-5; TRBD2 agrees at 14 bases. With V trimmed by 5 bases and J by 2 bases, 8 bases remained unmatched. Germline CDR1 is SGHRS and CDR2 is YFSETQ. CDR3 length: 17 amino acids. DNA of the CDR3: TGCGCCAGCAGTTGGGGACTAGCGGGAGCCAAACAAGAGACCCAGTACTTC. As protein: CASSWGLAGAKQETQYF.

The V gene is TRBV7-2, the J gene TRBJ2-1, with TRBD2 matching 14 bases. This CDR3 is built from 15 residues. Trimming took 5 bases from V and 7 from J; bases not matched to a gene: 4. Germline CDR1 and CDR2: SGHTA and FQGNSA. The CDR3 nucleotides read TGTGCCAGCAGCCTGGGACTAGCGGGAGTAAATGAGCAGTTCTTC. This codes for CASSLGLAGVNEQFF.

This clone was seen a few times. The chain carries TRBV28 and TRBJ1-5, with 7 bases identical to TRBD1. CDR3 size: 13 residues. CDR1 and CDR2 (germline): MDHEN, SYDVKM. V shed 3 bases and J 6 bases; nucleotides not matched to a gene: 2. CDR3 bases: TGTGCCAGCAGTTTGACAGGGCGTCAGCCCCAGCATTTT. Residues: CASSLTGRQPQHF.

The CDR3 sequence: CASSSGTGLGTDTQYF. In DNA form, the CDR3 reads TGTGCCAGCAGCTCAGGGACAGGGTTAGGCACAGATACGCAGTATTTT. The genes are TRBV7-3 and TRBJ2-3, with TRBD1 matching 9 bases. CDR1 SGHTA and CDR2 FQGTGA come from the germline V gene. The CDR3 loop spans 16 amino acids. V shed 4 bases and J 1 base; nucleotides not matched to a gene: 6.

This clone appeared a single time. The V call is TRBV11-2, the J call TRBJ2-1; tentatively, D is TRBD2 (5 bases). V was shortened by 3 bases and J by 6 bases, with 18 bases between the two germline ends. Per the germline V gene, CDR1 is SGHAT and CDR2 is FQNNGV. The CDR3 covers 16 residues. CDR3 nucleotide sequence: TGTGCCAGCAGCTTGTGGAGCGGCCTCCGGGGCAATGAGCAGTTCTTC. This sequence encodes CASSLWSGLRGNEQFF.

The chain combines TRBV5-5 with TRBJ2-7, with TRBD2 as a possible D gene (5 bases). This CDR3 has 15 amino acids. V dropped 5 bases and J dropped 5 bases, with 20 bases sitting between them. Germline CDR1 SGHKS, CDR2 YYEKEE (reference sequence). The CDR3 reads CASRYDDYASHEQYF. Here the CDR3 DNA reads TGTGCCAGCAGGTATGACGACTATGCCTCTCACGAGCAGTACTTC. Drawing the rest from reference TRBV5-5 and TRBJ2-7, the complete variable domain is DAGVTQSPTHLIKTRGQQVTLRCSPISGHKSVSWYQQVLGQGPQFIFQYYEKEERGRGNFPDRFSARQFPNYSSELNVNALLLGDSALYLCASRYDDYASHEQYFGPGTRLTVT.

This rearrangement joins TRBV30 to TRBJ2-5; 11 bases are shared with TRBD2. Germline V CDR1 and CDR2: GTSNPN, SVGIG (reference sequence). The CDR3 contains 14 residues. V lost 1 base and J lost 4; bases outside the gene matches: 2. The CDR3 nucleotides are TGTGCCTGGAGTGGACTAGCGGGATCAGAGACCCAGTACTTC. As protein: CAWSGLAGSETQYF.

V is TRBV5-6 and J is TRBJ2-1; 9 positions agree with TRBD2. Germline V CDR1 and CDR2: SGHDT, YYEEEE. The CDR3 sequence is 17 residues long. The ends lost 0 bases at V and 3 bases at J; junction bases unmatched: 7. Here the CDR3 reads CASSLALSGRHYNEQFF. In nucleotides, the CDR3 is TGTGCCAGCAGCTTGGCCTTGAGCGGGAGGCACTACAATGAGCAGTTCTTC.

The J gene is TRBJ2-1, the V gene TRBV5-1; TRBD2 matches at 7 bases. The CDR3 length is 15 residues. CDR1 is SGHRS and CDR2 is YFSETQ in the germline V gene. V lost 0 bases, J lost 0 bases, and 0 bases stayed unmatched. CDR3 nucleotides: TGCGCCAGCAGCTTGGCTAGCGGCTCCTACAATGAGCAGTTCTTC. Translation: CASSLASGSYNEQFF.

Concerning this clone itself: The identical CDR3 is also encoded by other nucleotide sequences in the sample. This chain uses TRBV24-1 with TRBJ2-7, with 8 positions matching TRBD1. Germline CDR1 and CDR2: KGHDR and SFDVKD. The CDR3 runs to 14 residues. V shed 4 bases, J shed 3 bases, and the junction held 4 bases outside the gene matches. The CDR3 sequence: CATSDSDRGYEQYF. CDR3 nucleotide sequence: TGTGCCACCAGTGACTCTGACAGGGGCTACGAGCAGTACTTC.

The genes are TRBV7-2 and TRBJ2-1; a possible D gene is TRBD2 (5 bases). Germline-derived CDR1 and CDR2 are SGHTA and FQGNSA. The CDR3 covers 13 residues. V lost 3 bases, J lost 11 bases, and 14 bases lay in between. CDR3: CASSLDSFLQQFF. The CDR3 region has the DNA TGTGCCAGCAGCTTGGACTCTTTTCTGCAGCAGTTCTTC.